A single sample gave rise to the 21 T cell receptor beta chains below, sequenced in a study of T cell responses to AZD1222 COVID-19 vaccine. Clones were sequenced by immunoSEQ multiplex PCR, and TCRdb holds only the in-frame ones, with some missing. Of 93,000 or so clones in the sample, about 90% were seen once. The sequencing here drew on peripheral blood, taken on day 0 of AZD1222 vaccination. Receptors originate from an adult in good health.

This chain joins TRBV6-5 and TRBJ1-1; D perhaps matches TRBD1 (5 bases). Trimming shortened V by 6 bases and J by 0 bases, and 8 bases separated the two germline ends. The CDR3 has 13 amino acids. Germline lookup yields CDR1 MNHEY and CDR2 SVGAGI. For the CDR3, the DNA is TGTGCCAGCAGGCGGGACTTGAACACTGAAGCTTTCTTT. Protein: CASRRDLNTEAFF.

The chain combines TRBV18 with TRBJ1-1; tentative D call: TRBD1 (5 bases). Trimming pared 6 bases from V and 0 bases from J, leaving 11 bases between. CDR3 length: 14 amino acids. The germline V gene encodes CDR1 KGHSH and CDR2 LQKENI. The CDR3 coding sequence is TGTGCCAGCTCCGAGGGACTCATGAACACTGAAGCTTTCTTT. Amino acid sequence: CASSEGLMNTEAFF.

The genes are TRBV7-2 and TRBJ1-2; maybe TRBD1 (6 bases). The CDR3 totals 16 residues. Germline assignment: CDR1 SGHTA and CDR2 FQGNSA. The V end was cut by 5 bases, the J end by 8 bases, with 24 bases between. As DNA, the CDR3 is TGTGCCAGCAGCCCTATGCCAGGGGCTTGGGGGATAGGCTACACCTTC. It yields the protein CASSPMPGAWGIGYTF.

The genes are TRBV12-3 or TRBV12-4 and TRBJ1-5; no clear D gene. There are 13 residues in the CDR3. V dropped 1 base and J dropped 4 bases, with 5 bases sitting between them. As DNA, the CDR3 is TGTGCCAGCAGTTTAGGCGAGAATCAGCCCCAGCATTTT. Protein: CASSLGENQPQHF.

This clone appeared a few times. V usage is TRBV12-3 or TRBV12-4 and J usage is TRBJ1-5; 7 positions agree with TRBD1. The length of the CDR3 is 13 residues. V was clipped by 6 bases and J by 9 bases; unmatched bases: 8. The CDR3 DNA reads TGTGCCAGCAGCCTCGACAGGGAGAGGCCCCAGCATTTT. It is translated as CASSLDRERPQHF.

The chain has TRBV18 and TRBJ2-5; 11 nucleotides align to TRBD1. CDR1 KGHSH and CDR2 LQKENI come from the germline V gene. Unmatched junction bases numbered 5, after V lost 6 bases and J lost 2 bases. This CDR3 is built from 15 residues. CDR3 residues: CASSRDRGSQETQYF. The DNA of the CDR3 is TGTGCCAGCTCGCGGGACAGGGGGTCTCAAGAGACCCAGTACTTC.

The chain recombines TRBV3-1 (or the pseudogene TRBV3-2) with TRBJ2-5; D gene unclear. V was cut by 0 bases and J by 5 bases, with 10 bases left in between. Germline-derived CDR1 and CDR2 are LGHDT and YNNKEL (reference sequence). This CDR3 comprises 14 residues. The DNA for the CDR3 is TGTGCCAGCAGCCAAGATTCTCGGGTTGAGACCCAGTACTTC. Amino acid sequence: CASSQDSRVETQYF.

The rearrangement links TRBV5-1 to TRBJ1-2; D might be TRBD1 (6 bases). CDR1 SGHRS and CDR2 YFSETQ come from the germline V gene. Trimming removed 0 bases from V and 4 bases from J, with 16 bases in between. There are 16 residues in the CDR3. In DNA, the CDR3 is TGCGCCAGCAGCTTGGCTACAGGGCGACTTAGCTATGGCTACACCTTC. Translation: CASSLATGRLSYGYTF.

This sequence joins TRBV4-3 and TRBJ1-2; no clear D gene. Trimming removed 0 bases from V and 5 bases from J, with 4 bases in between. Germline CDR1 reads LGHNA; CDR2 reads YSLEER. The CDR3 spans 12 residues. The CDR3 loop reads CASSQDRYGYTF. The DNA for the CDR3 is TGCGCCAGCAGCCAAGATCGTTATGGCTACACCTTC.

The V gene is TRBV6-4, the J gene TRBJ1-4, with D unclear. This CDR3 is built from 15 residues. In germline, CDR1 is MRHNA, CDR2 SNTAGT. V lost 6 bases and J lost 4, with 15 bases in between. CDR3 in amino acids: CASSLPLVLNEKLFF. DNA for the CDR3: TGTGCCAGCAGCCTACCCCTAGTCCTTAATGAAAAACTGTTTTTT.

The chain's CDR3 is CASSEEDGRVFPYEQYF. The CDR3 region has the DNA TGTGCCAGCAGTGAAGAGGACGGCAGGGTATTTCCCTACGAGCAGTACTTC. V and J are TRBV2 and TRBJ2-7, with D perhaps TRBD1 (5 bases). Germline loops: CDR1 SNHLY, CDR2 FYNNEI. V was cut by 1 base and J by 2 bases, with 18 bases left in between. CDR3 length equals 17 residues.

The chain is built from TRBV13 and TRBJ2-5, with TRBD2 as a possible D gene (6 bases). The CDR3 loop spans 16 amino acids. The germline V gene has CDR1 PRHDT and CDR2 FYEKMQ (reference sequence). Trimming shortened V by 5 bases and J by 2 bases, and 18 bases separated the two germline ends. Here the CDR3 DNA reads TGTGCCAGCAGCCCACACGAAGCGGGCGAGCAAGAGACCCAGTACTTC. It yields the protein CASSPHEAGEQETQYF.

The chain joins TRBV5-4 to TRBJ1-3, with D possibly being TRBD1 (5 bases). The V end lost 5 bases, the J end lost 5 bases, and 14 bases lay between the germline ends. CDR1 and CDR2 (germline): SGHNT, YYREEE (reference sequence). This CDR3 is built from 14 residues. The CDR3 DNA is TGTGCCAGCAGTCTGTGGGGGGTCCGAAACACCATATATTTT. This gives the protein CASSLWGVRNTIYF.

This clone was recorded only once. This sequence joins TRBV5-4 and TRBJ1-2; D gene unclear. The V end lost 5 bases, the J end lost 1 base, and 9 bases lay between the germline ends. CDR1 is SGHNT and CDR2 is YYREEE in the germline V gene (reference sequence). The CDR3 contains 13 residues. The CDR3, as DNA: TGTGCCAGCAGACAAGGAGTTAACTATGGCTACACCTTC. This encodes CASRQGVNYGYTF.

V is TRBV5-1 and J is TRBJ2-7; D is undetermined. The V gene lost 4 bases and the J gene lost 0 bases, with 5 bases spanning the gap. This CDR3 spans 12 amino acids. The germline V gene has CDR1 SGHRS and CDR2 YFSETQ. The CDR3 is CASSENSYEQYF. Here the CDR3 DNA reads TGCGCCAGCAGCGAAAACTCCTACGAGCAGTACTTC.

The chain recombines TRBV7-9 with TRBJ2-1, with D hard to call. The CDR3 has 14 residues. Germline V gene sequence: CDR1 SEHNR, CDR2 FQNEAQ (reference sequence). Trimming pared 5 bases from V and 8 bases from J, leaving 16 bases between. The DNA of the CDR3 is TGTGCCAGCAGCCAAGAGGCTGTTCAGGATGAGCAGTTCTTC. Protein product: CASSQEAVQDEQFF. The full variable domain, completed using reference TRBV7-9 and TRBJ2-1, is DTGVSQNPRHKITKRGQNVTFRCDPISEHNRLYWYRQTLGQGPEFLTYFQNEAQLEKSRLLSDRFSAERPKGSFSTLEIQRTEQGDSAMYLCASSQEAVQDEQFFGPGTRLTVL.

This chain links TRBV6-4 with TRBJ1-3, with no clear D. Germline V gene lookup returns CDR1 MRHNA and CDR2 SNTAGT. Trimming pared 11 bases from V and 0 bases from J, leaving 26 bases between. The length of the CDR3 is 18 residues. The CDR3 nucleotides are TGTGCCTCCTTTCAGTTCATTCTGACGGTGAGCTCTGGAAACACCATATATTTT. This gives the protein CASFQFILTVSSGNTIYF.

CDR3 coding DNA: TGTGCCAGCAGTCTGGACAGGGCGCAAGGCTACACCTTC. It translates to CASSLDRAQGYTF. This rearrangement joins TRBV28 to TRBJ1-2, with 8 bases lining up with TRBD1. CDR3 length equals 13 residues. The trim removed 5 bases at V and 8 bases at J, leaving 7 bases unmatched. Germline CDR1 is MDHEN and CDR2 is SYDVKM.

This clone has only one observation. This chain links TRBV4-3 with TRBJ1-2, with a weak D call TRBD1 (5 bases). Germline CDR1 is LGHNA and CDR2 is YSLEER. The length of the CDR3 is 12 residues. Trimming took off 4 bases at V and 11 bases at J, with 14 bases between the two ends. The CDR3 bases are TGCGCCAGCAGCCGGGACCGGGACTTGTACACCTTC. Translation gives CASSRDRDLYTF.

This chain links TRBV6-2 or TRBV6-3 with TRBJ2-7; D remains unclear. The CDR3 runs 16 residues. Per germline, CDR1 MNHEY and CDR2 SVGEGT. V was trimmed by 4 bases and J by 4 bases, leaving 20 bases between them. This CDR3 is CASSSSSTGFWYEQYF. CDR3 bases: TGTGCCAGCAGTTCCTCCTCGACCGGATTCTGGTACGAGCAGTACTTC.

The chain couples TRBV6-2 or TRBV6-3 to TRBJ1-2, with D perhaps matching TRBD1 (5 bases). Germline assignment: CDR1 MNHEY and CDR2 SVGEGT. The ends were cut back, 5 bases at V and 3 bases at J, with 13 bases in the middle. The CDR3 has 14 residues. The CDR3 coding sequence is TGTGCCAGCAGTCGGGGGGTTCTGGACTATGGCTACACCTTC. This sequence encodes CASSRGVLDYGYTF.